This T cell receptor beta chain was profiled in a study of blood T cells in healthy people across ages. Study-wide results and caveats: Donors of long life had a larger count of naive CD4+ cells and greater diversity than aged donors.

Primed by a sample-barcoded 5' primer and a J-beta primer mix, a second PCR proceeded for 7 to 11 cycles. TCRdb re-called the 5' RACE reads through MiXCR, storing one row per CDR3 protein. The sample has about a million distinct CDR3 sequences; roughly 50% are singletons. This clonotype was observed a few times. Antigen: not known. The authors drew about 9.5 milliliters of peripheral blood from each donor. Sequencing was performed on blood. The origin of this receptor is a man aged 25-45 years in good health.

CDR3: CASSERGGRDTQYF. The CDR3 coding sequence is TGTGCCAGCAGCGAGAGGGGCGGGCGAGATACGCAGTATTTT. The chain carries TRBV9 and TRBJ2-3; perhaps D is TRBD1 or TRBD2 (5 bases each). The CDR3 has 14 residues. Germline CDR1 and CDR2: SGDLS and YYNGEE. The V gene lost 3 bases and the J gene lost 5 bases, with 13 bases spanning the gap.